The 11 T cell receptor beta chains below come from one sample, sequenced in a study of PD-L1 blockade in urothelial cancer. Measured with immunoSEQ multiplex PCR; TCRdb has only the in-frame clones, and not every one. The table lists more than 70,000 clones, 85% to 90% of them singletons. Source: PBMCs, taken around atezolizumab (anti-PD-L1) treatment. The receptor source for this set is a man aged 60 to 69 with urothelial cancer.

This clone was observed a single time. The chain uses TRBV28 and TRBJ1-2; 8 nucleotides line up with TRBD1. The germline V gene has CDR1 MDHEN and CDR2 SYDVKM. Germline trimming cut 5 bases from V and 7 bases from J; bases unmatched to any gene: 9. The CDR3 is 14 amino acids. The CDR3 reads CASSVSPGGGGYTF. CDR3 sequence (DNA): TGTGCCAGCAGTGTTTCTCCAGGGGGCGGTGGCTACACCTTC.

The rearrangement joins TRBV7-2 to TRBJ2-3; 7 bases line up with TRBD1. V gave up 1 base and J gave up 11 bases; unmatched junction bases: 6. CDR3 length equals 13 residues. Germline CDR1 is SGHTA and CDR2 is FQGNSA. The CDR3 DNA is TGTGCCAGCAGCTTAGGACAGGGTTCACGGCAGTATTTT. This sequence encodes CASSLGQGSRQYF.

This clone was seen a single time. The V gene is TRBV6-5, the J gene TRBJ1-5, with D perhaps matching TRBD1 (6 bases). CDR1 is MNHEY, CDR2 SVGAGI, per germline. The CDR3 is 14 amino acids. V was clipped by 4 bases and J by 4 bases, with 11 bases between them. The CDR3 sequence: CASSSDSKNQPQHF. The CDR3, as DNA: TGTGCCAGCAGTTCGGACAGCAAAAATCAGCCCCAGCATTTT.

V is TRBV7-2 and J is TRBJ2-2; tentatively, D is TRBD1 (6 bases). The germline gives CDR1 SGHTA, CDR2 FQGNSA. The CDR3 has 15 residues. V shed 3 bases and J shed 9 bases, with 17 bases lying between them. In nucleotides, the CDR3 is TGTGCCAGCAGCTTGAGGGGGATGGGGTTGAGGGAGCTGTTTTTT. Translation gives CASSLRGMGLRELFF.

The chain has TRBV12-5 and TRBJ1-1; the D is unclear. Deletions cut 7 bases from V and 1 base from J, with 10 bases between. The CDR3 loop spans 13 amino acids. Germline CDR1 LGHNT, CDR2 FRNRAP. The CDR3 bases are TGTGCTAGTGCCCTAACAGAGAACACTGAAGCTTTCTTT. Translating gives CASALTENTEAFF.

The V and J genes are TRBV19 and TRBJ2-5; TRBD2 matches 13 bases. With V trimmed by 3 bases and J by 1 base, 2 bases remained unmatched. This CDR3 is 16 amino acids long. CDR1 is LNHDA, CDR2 SQIVND, per germline (reference sequence). CDR3 loop: CASSITSGGAQETQYF. The CDR3 nucleotides are TGTGCCAGTAGTATCACTAGCGGGGGGGCCCAAGAGACCCAGTACTTC.

J is TRBJ2-7 and V is TRBV10-2, with 8 bases lining up with TRBD1. The V gene's germline CDR1 is WSHSY and CDR2 SAAADI. CDR3 length: 15 residues. V shed 6 bases, J shed 3 bases, and the junction held 10 bases outside the gene matches. This chain's CDR3 is CASSGGPDRGYEQYF. The CDR3 coding sequence is TGCGCCAGCAGCGGGGGACCTGACAGGGGCTACGAGCAGTACTTC.

V is TRBV5-6 and J is TRBJ2-5; 11 nucleotides align to TRBD1. This CDR3 has 17 amino acids. CDR1 is SGHDT, CDR2 YYEEEE, per germline. V trimming: 2 bases; J trimming: 4 bases; junction bases outside the gene matches: 10. The CDR3 sequence: CASSFKRTGGGRETQYF. CDR3 in DNA: TGTGCCAGCAGCTTTAAAAGGACAGGGGGCGGAAGAGAGACCCAGTACTTC.

This chain links TRBV5-1 with TRBJ1-5, with D perhaps matching TRBD1 (6 bases). Germline assignment: CDR1 SGHRS and CDR2 YFSETQ. Trimming removed 5 bases at V and 0 bases at J, with 21 bases between. The CDR3 length is 18 residues. CDR3: CASSLVGQGSVSNQPQHF. The DNA of the CDR3 is TGCGCCAGCAGTTTAGTCGGTCAGGGGTCAGTTAGCAATCAGCCCCAGCATTTT.

CDR3 protein: CASSDPRLAGVAYNEQFF. The CDR3 DNA reads as TGTGCCAGCAGTGATCCCCGACTAGCGGGAGTCGCCTACAATGAGCAGTTCTTC. The chain links TRBV25-1 to TRBJ2-1; TRBD2 matches 12 bases. V was clipped by 3 bases and J by 2 bases; unmatched bases: 8. The CDR3 runs to 18 residues. CDR1 is MGHDK and CDR2 is SYGVNS in the germline V gene.

The V and J genes are TRBV7-9 and TRBJ2-3, with a weak D call TRBD1 (6 bases). Deletions cut 5 bases from V and 2 bases from J, with 11 bases between. Germline CDR1 and CDR2: SEHNR and FQNEAQ (reference sequence). The CDR3 runs to 14 residues. The chain's CDR3 is CASSPDRITDTQYF. The CDR3 DNA is TGTGCCAGCAGCCCCGACAGGATCACAGATACGCAGTATTTT.